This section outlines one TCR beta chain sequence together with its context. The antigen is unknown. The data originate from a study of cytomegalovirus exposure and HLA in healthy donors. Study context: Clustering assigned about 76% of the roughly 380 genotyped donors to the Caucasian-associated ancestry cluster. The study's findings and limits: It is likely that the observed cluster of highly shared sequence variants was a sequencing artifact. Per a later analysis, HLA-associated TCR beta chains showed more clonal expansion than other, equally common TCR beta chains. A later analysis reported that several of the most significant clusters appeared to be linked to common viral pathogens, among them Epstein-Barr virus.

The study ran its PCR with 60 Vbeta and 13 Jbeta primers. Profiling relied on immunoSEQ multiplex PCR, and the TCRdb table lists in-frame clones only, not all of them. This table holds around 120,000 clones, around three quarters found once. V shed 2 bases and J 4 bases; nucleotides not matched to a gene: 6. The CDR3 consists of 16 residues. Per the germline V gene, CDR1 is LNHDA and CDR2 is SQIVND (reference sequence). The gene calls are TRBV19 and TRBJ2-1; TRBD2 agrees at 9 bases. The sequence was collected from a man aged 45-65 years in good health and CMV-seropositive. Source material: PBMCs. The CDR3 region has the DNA TGTGCCAGTAGTATACGTCTAGCGGGAAGATACAATGAGCAGTTCTTC. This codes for CASSIRLAGRYNEQFF.